This entry features one T cell receptor beta chain sequence. TCRdb's table, derived via immunoSEQ multiplex PCR, lists solely in-frame clones and lacks some. The table includes some 640,000 clones, 80% to 90% detected once. Germline values: CDR1 SQVTM, CDR2 ANQGSEA. The V gene lost 0 bases and the J gene lost 0 bases, with 12 bases spanning the gap. The CDR3 is 15 amino acids. This sample stems from a study of shared T cell receptors in the human thymus. These data also formed part of another study, on human thymus T cells. This second report adds: Healthy Finnish infants having corrective surgery for congenital heart defects served as donors. Surgeons resected thymus tissue during corrective heart surgery. Thymic and blood repertoires seemed to favor certain V and J genes. Related research has reported that thymic repertoires overlap highly among unrelated individuals.

The sequenced material came from thymocytes. The source of this sequence is a boy less than two years old with a congenital heart defect. The chain employs TRBV29-1 and TRBJ2-7, with no clear D. The CDR3 loop reads CSVEDRGTFSYEQYF. The CDR3, as DNA: TGCAGCGTTGAAGATCGAGGCACCTTCTCCTACGAGCAGTACTTC.